This TCR beta chain is from a study of T cells in Graves' hyperthyroidism and ophthalmopathy. General observations from the study: Most thyroid clonotypes expanded above 0.001 appeared in blood too.

This clonotype was seen more than once but under ten times. What it binds is not known. Exclusions: uncontrolled infection, other autoimmune disease, pregnancy, lactation. Researchers took RNA transcripts and amplified the TCR beta CDR3 regions from them. HTBI primers were the set used in a first-round RT-PCR of the TCR CDR3. MiXCR, run by TCRdb on the multiplex PCR reads, gives a single entry per CDR3 protein. The sample lists over 650,000 distinct CDR3 sequences, less than 45% occurring once. CDR3 length: 14 residues. CDR1 and CDR2 from the germline V gene are SNHLY and FYNNEI. V was cut by 3 bases and J by 1 base, with 9 bases left in between.

This chain joins TRBV2 and TRBJ1-1, with unresolved D. Specimen: peripheral blood or thyroid tissue (not recorded which). The sequence derives from an adult man with Graves' disease, either hyperthyroidism or ophthalmopathy (not recorded which). The CDR3 sequence: CASSERRKNTEAFF. CDR3 sequence (DNA): TGTGCCAGCAGTGAGAGACGGAAGAACACTGAAGCTTTCTTT.